This T cell receptor (beta chain) was identified during a study of beta chain features in type 1 diabetes. The overall study: The samples had 90 million to 130 million sorted cells examined in all. Study-level findings and limits: VDJ junctions from patients with type 1 diabetes contained fewer insertions and more deletions.

Over 95% purity was reached by all sorted populations. The investigators reverse transcribed all of the isolated RNA, so they sequenced expressed TCRB transcripts. Measured with immunoSEQ multiplex PCR; TCRdb has only the in-frame clones, and not every one. The table lists 900,000 or so clones, roughly a sixth of them singletons. Worth noting for this clone: Its target is not known.

Germline loops: CDR1 KGHSH, CDR2 LQKENI. With 1 base clipped from V and 5 bases from J, the junction kept 7 bases outside the gene matches. The CDR3 extends over 15 amino acids. The sequenced sample was naive CD4+ T cells from blood. This chain joins TRBV18 and TRBJ2-5; 7 bases match TRBD1. The receptor was derived from a woman aged 18-35 years in good health. CDR3 DNA: TGTGCCAGCTCACCACAACGACAGGGCTGGGAGACCCAGTACTTC. Translating gives CASSPQRQGWETQYF.